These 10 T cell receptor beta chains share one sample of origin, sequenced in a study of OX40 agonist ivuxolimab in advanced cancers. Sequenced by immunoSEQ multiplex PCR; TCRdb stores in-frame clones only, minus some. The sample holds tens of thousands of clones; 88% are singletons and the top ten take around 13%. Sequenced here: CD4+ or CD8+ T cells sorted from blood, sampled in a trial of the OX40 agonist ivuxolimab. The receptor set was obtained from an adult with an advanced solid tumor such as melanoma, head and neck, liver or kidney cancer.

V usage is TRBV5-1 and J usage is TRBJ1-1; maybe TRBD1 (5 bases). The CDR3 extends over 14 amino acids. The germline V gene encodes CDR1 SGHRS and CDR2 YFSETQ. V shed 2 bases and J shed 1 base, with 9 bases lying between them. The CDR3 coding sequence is TGCGCCAGCAGCTTCGGGGCCTCGAACACTGAAGCTTTCTTT. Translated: CASSFGASNTEAFF.

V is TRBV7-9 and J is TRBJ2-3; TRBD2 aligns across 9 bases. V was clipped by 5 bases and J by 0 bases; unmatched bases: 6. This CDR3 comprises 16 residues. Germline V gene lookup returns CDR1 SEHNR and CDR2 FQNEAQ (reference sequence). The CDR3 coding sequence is TGTGCCAGCAGCCCTCCGGCGGGAGGGAGCACAGATACGCAGTATTTT. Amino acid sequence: CASSPPAGGSTDTQYF.

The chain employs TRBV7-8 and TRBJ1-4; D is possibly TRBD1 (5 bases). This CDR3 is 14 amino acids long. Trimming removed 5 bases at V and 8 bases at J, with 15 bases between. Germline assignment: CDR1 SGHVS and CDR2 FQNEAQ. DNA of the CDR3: TGTGCCAGCAGCCCGGGACGGTTTCGAGAAAAACTGTTTTTT. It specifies CASSPGRFREKLFF. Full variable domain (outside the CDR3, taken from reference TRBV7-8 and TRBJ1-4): GAGVSQSPRYKVAKRGQDVALRCDPISGHVSLFWYQQALGQGPEFLTYFQNEAQLDKSGLPSDRFFAERPEGSVSTLKIQRTQQEDSAVYLCASSPGRFREKLFFGSGTQLSVL.

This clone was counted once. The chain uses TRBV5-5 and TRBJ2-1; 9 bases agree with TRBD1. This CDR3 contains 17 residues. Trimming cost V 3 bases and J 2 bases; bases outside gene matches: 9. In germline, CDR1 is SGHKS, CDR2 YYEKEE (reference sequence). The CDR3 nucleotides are TGTGCCAGCAGCTCTATGGGGGACAGGGCGGCCTACAATGAGCAGTTCTTC. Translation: CASSSMGDRAAYNEQFF.

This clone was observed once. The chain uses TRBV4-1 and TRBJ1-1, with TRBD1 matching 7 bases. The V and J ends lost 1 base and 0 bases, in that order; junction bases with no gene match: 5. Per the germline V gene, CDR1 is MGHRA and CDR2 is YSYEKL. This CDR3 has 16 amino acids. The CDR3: CASSQGTGQLNTEAFF. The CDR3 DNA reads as TGCGCCAGCAGCCAAGGGACAGGCCAGCTGAACACTGAAGCTTTCTTT.

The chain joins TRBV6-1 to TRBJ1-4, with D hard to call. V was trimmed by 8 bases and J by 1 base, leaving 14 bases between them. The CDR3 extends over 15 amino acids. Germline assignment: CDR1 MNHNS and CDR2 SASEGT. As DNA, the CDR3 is TGTGCCAGCCTAAGGTTCAAGAGAACTAATGAAAAACTGTTTTTT. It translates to CASLRFKRTNEKLFF.

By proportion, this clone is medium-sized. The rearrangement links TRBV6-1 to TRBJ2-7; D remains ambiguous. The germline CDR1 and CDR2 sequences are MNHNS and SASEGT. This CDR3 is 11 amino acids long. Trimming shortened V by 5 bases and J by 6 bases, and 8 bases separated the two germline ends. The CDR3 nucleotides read TGTGCCAGCAGTCCCGGGCCCGAGCAGTACTTC. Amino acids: CASSPGPEQYF.

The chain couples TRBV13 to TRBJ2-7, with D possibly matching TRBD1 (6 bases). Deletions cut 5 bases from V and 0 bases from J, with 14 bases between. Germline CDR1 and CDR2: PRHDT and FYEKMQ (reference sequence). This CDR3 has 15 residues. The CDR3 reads CASSPGTDSSYEQYF. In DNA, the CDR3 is TGTGCCAGCAGCCCCGGCACGGACAGCTCCTACGAGCAGTACTTC.

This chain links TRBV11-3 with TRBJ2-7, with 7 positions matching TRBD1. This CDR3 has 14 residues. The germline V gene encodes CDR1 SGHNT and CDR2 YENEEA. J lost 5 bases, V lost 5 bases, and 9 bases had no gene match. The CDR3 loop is CASSQRTGADEQYF. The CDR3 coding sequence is TGTGCCAGCAGCCAGAGAACAGGGGCCGACGAGCAGTACTTC.

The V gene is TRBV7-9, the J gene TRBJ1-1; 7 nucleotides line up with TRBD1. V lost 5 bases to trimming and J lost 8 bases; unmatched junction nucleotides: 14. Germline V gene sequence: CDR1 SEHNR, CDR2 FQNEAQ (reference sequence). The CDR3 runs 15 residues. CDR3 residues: CASSPGPTRDREAFF. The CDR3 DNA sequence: TGTGCCAGCAGCCCCGGGCCAACCCGGGACAGAGAAGCTTTCTTT.